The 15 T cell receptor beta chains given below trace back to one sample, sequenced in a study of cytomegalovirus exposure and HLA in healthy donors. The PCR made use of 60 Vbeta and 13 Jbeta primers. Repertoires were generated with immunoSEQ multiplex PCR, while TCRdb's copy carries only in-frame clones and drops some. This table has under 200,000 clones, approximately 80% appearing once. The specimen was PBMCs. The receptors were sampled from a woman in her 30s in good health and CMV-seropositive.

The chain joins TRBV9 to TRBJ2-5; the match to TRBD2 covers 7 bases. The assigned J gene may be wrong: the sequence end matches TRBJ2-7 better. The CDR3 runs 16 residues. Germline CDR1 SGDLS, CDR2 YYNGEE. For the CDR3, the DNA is TGTGCCAGCAGCGTGGAGGGCGGGGGTACCTCCTACGAGCAGTACTTC. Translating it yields CASSVEGGGTSYEQYF.

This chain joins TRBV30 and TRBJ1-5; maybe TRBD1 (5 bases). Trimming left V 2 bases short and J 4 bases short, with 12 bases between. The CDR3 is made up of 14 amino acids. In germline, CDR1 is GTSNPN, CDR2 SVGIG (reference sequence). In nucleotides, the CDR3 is TGTGCCTGGAGTCCGGGGGAGGGAAATCAGCCCCAGCATTTT. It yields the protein CAWSPGEGNQPQHF.

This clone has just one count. The CDR3 DNA is TGTGCCAGCAGCCCTCTTTACCCCACTAGTTTGGGCAACTACGAGCAGTACTTC. As protein: CASSPLYPTSLGNYEQYF. The chain has TRBV28 and TRBJ2-7; a weak D match, TRBD2 (5 bases). CDR1 is MDHEN and CDR2 is SYDVKM in the germline V gene. This CDR3 spans 18 amino acids. Trimming cost V 6 bases and J 3 bases, with 27 bases left between them.

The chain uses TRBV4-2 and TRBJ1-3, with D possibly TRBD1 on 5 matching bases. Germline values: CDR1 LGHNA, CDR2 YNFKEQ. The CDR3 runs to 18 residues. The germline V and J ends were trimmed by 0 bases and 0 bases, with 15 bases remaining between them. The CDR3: CASSQDWYRQTSGNTIYF. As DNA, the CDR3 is TGTGCCAGCAGCCAAGACTGGTACAGGCAGACCTCTGGAAACACCATATATTTT.

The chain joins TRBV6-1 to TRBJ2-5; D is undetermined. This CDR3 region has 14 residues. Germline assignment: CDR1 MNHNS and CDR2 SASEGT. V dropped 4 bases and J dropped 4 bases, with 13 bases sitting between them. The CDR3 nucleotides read TGTGCCAGCAGTGGGGTCCGCGGTCGAGAGACCCAGTACTTC. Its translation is CASSGVRGRETQYF.

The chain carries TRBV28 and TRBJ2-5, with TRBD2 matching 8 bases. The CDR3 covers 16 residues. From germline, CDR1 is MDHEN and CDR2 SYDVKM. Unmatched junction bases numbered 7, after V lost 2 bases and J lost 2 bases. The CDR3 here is CASSLHFGGGQETQYF. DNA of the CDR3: TGTGCCAGCAGTTTACACTTCGGGGGGGGGCAAGAGACCCAGTACTTC.

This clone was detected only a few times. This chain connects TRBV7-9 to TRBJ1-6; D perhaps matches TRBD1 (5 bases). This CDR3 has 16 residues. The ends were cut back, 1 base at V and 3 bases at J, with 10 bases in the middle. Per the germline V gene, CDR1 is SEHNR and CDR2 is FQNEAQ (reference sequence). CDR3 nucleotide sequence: TGTGCCAGCAGCTTAGATGTGGGACTCTATAATTCACCCCTCCACTTT. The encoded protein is CASSLDVGLYNSPLHF.

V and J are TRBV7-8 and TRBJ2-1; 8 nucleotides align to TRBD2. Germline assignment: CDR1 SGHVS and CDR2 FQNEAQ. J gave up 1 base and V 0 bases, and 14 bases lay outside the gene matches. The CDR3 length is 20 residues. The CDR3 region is CASSLALRGLEGRSYNEQFF. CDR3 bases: TGTGCCAGCAGCTTAGCTCTTCGGGGACTAGAAGGGAGGTCCTACAATGAGCAGTTCTTC.

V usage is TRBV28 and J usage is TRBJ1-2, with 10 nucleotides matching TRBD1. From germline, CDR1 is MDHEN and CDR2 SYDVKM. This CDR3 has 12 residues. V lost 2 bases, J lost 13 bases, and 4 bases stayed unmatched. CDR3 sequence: CASSLGQGGFTF. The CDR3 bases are TGTGCCAGCAGTTTAGGACAGGGGGGTTTCACCTTC.

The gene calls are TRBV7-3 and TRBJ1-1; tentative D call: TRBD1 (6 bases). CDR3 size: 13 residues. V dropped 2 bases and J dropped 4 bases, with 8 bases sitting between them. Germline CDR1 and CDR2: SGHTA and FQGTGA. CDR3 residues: CASSLFRGTEAFF. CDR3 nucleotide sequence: TGTGCCAGCAGCTTATTCAGGGGCACTGAAGCTTTCTTT.

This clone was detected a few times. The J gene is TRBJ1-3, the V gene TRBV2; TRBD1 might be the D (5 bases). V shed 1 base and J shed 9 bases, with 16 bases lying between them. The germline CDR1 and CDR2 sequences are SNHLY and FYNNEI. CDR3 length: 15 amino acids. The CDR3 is CASSEVKGPEGTIYF. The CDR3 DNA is TGTGCCAGCAGTGAAGTAAAGGGACCGGAGGGCACCATATATTTT.

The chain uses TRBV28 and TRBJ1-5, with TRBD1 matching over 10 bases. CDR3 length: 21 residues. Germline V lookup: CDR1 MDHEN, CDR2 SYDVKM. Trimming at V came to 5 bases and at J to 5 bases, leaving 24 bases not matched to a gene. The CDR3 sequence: CASSTHSDRDRGYLGDQPQHF. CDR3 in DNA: TGTGCCAGCAGTACCCATAGTGACCGGGACAGGGGATACCTAGGGGATCAGCCCCAGCATTTT.

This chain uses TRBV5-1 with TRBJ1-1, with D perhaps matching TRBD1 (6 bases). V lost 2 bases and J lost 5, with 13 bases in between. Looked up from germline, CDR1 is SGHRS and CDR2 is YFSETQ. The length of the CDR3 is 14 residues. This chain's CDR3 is CASSLDQGHTEAFF. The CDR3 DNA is TGCGCCAGCAGCTTAGATCAGGGGCATACTGAAGCTTTCTTT.

Here the CDR3 DNA reads TGTGCCAGCGGTTACGGCGGGACAGGGATCCACGAGCAGTACTTC. Encoded protein: CASGYGGTGIHEQYF. V is TRBV5-6 and J is TRBJ2-5; TRBD1 matches at 9 bases. The DNA end is a closer match to TRBJ2-7, so the J assignment may be wrong. The CDR3 is 15 residues long. Germline CDR1 reads SGHDT; CDR2 reads YYEEEE.

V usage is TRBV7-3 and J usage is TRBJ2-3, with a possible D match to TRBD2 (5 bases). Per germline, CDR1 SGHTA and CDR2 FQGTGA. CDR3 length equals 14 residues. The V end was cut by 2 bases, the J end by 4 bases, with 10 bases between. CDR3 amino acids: CASSLEASPDTQYF. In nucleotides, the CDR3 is TGTGCCAGCAGCTTAGAGGCTAGCCCAGATACGCAGTATTTT.